The TCR beta chain under discussion was sequenced for a study of CD8 T cells in Susac syndrome. This clonotype has just one count. RNA totalling roughly 0.45 to 1 ug underwent reverse transcription with random hexamers. TCRdb independently ran MiXCR on the immunoSEQ multiplex PCR reads; one entry per CDR3 protein. The sample consists of about 150,000 distinct CDR3 sequences, 95% of them appearing once. Sequenced material: CD8+ T cells from PBMCs. This sequence originates from a human donor with Susac syndrome.

In DNA, the CDR3 is TGTGCCAGCAGTCCCGGGACAGGGTATAACTATGGCTACACCTTC. Translating it yields CASSPGTGYNYGYTF. This rearrangement joins TRBV12-3 or TRBV12-4 to TRBJ1-2, with 9 bases that match TRBD1. The junction had 5 bases not matched to a gene; V was cut back by 5 bases and J by 1 base. This CDR3 is 15 amino acids long.